Sequencing of this T cell receptor (beta chain) was carried out in a study of neurological immune-mediated disorders. Study in general: The study included about 35 multiple sclerosis patients, around 30 relapsing-remitting and 3 secondary progressive.

This CDR3 spans 15 amino acids. Germline V gives CDR1 MNHEY, CDR2 SVGEGT. The ends were cut back, 0 bases at V and 2 bases at J, with 11 bases in the middle. A total of 2 million PBMCs stored at -80 degrees C provided the unsorted libraries. This clonotype came up many times. Its antigen is unknown. Study-wide findings and caveats: Grouping of repertoires by phylogeny put those of 18 of 34 multiple sclerosis patients into a single related-CDR3 cluster, a possible signature.

Over 180 million TCR-beta sequences from 15-18 subjects came from every sequencing run. Via MiXCR, TCRdb re-called the 5' RACE reads, giving one row per CDR3 protein. The sample lists 90,000 to 100,000 distinct CDR3 sequences, 3.5% to 4% occurring once. The clonotype comes from a woman aged 18 to 35 with multiple sclerosis. This chain links TRBV6-2 or TRBV6-3 with TRBJ2-7; D possibly corresponds to TRBD1 (6 bases). Sequencing was done on a sample of PBMCs. The CDR3 reads CASSYSRDTTYEQYF. CDR3 sequence (DNA): TGTGCCAGCAGTTACTCGAGGGACACCACCTACGAGCAGTACTTC.